One sample yielded the 32 T cell receptor beta chains listed below, sequenced in a study of blood T cell repertoires in COVID-19. Generated by immunoSEQ multiplex PCR, the TCRdb table keeps only in-frame clones and is missing some. The sample has roughly 58,000 clones, about 70% seen once. What was sequenced was peripheral blood. These receptors all come from a man aged 45-60 years with active or convalescent COVID-19.

For the CDR3, the DNA is TGTGCCAGCAGCTTGGGAGCGGGAAACACAGATACGCAGTATTTT. Its translation: CASSLGAGNTDTQYF. This chain connects TRBV7-8 to TRBJ2-3; 7 bases fit TRBD2. CDR3 length: 15 residues. Losses at the gene ends were 3 bases for V and 2 bases for J; bases not matched to a gene: 5. The germline V gene encodes CDR1 SGHVS and CDR2 FQNEAQ.

V usage is TRBV6-1 and J usage is TRBJ1-5; D is unresolved. This CDR3 is built from 18 residues. Germline CDR1 MNHNS, CDR2 SASEGT. V shed 3 bases and J shed 0 bases, with 18 bases lying between them. In DNA, the CDR3 is TGTGCCAGCAGTGAGGCCGGACTCGTGGGGTATAGCAATCAGCCCCAGCATTTT. As protein: CASSEAGLVGYSNQPQHF.

This rearrangement joins TRBV3-1 (or the pseudogene TRBV3-2) to TRBJ2-3; tentative D call: TRBD1 (5 bases). CDR1 is LGHDT, CDR2 YNNKEL, per germline (reference sequence). With 5 bases removed from V and 1 base from J, the gap between germline ends came to 7 bases. The CDR3 runs 13 residues. The CDR3 loop is CASSLGGTDTQYF. The CDR3, as DNA: TGTGCCAGCAGCTTAGGGGGCACAGATACGCAGTATTTT.

This clone has just a few counts. The chain links TRBV5-1 to TRBJ2-5; 8 nucleotides agree with TRBD1. Germline V lookup: CDR1 SGHRS, CDR2 YFSETQ. With 0 bases clipped from V and 5 bases from J, the junction kept 6 bases outside the gene matches. The CDR3 consists of 15 residues. The CDR3 DNA is TGCGCCAGCAGCTTGGCAGGGGGCGGTTGGGAGACCCAGTACTTC. It encodes CASSLAGGGWETQYF.

The chain couples TRBV29-1 to TRBJ1-1; D remains unclear. CDR1 and CDR2 from the germline V gene are SQVTM and ANQGSEA. The CDR3 is 11 residues long. V lost 7 bases and J lost 1, with 7 bases in between. The CDR3 DNA reads TGCAGCGCCTGCAGGAACACTGAAGCTTTCTTT. This codes for CSACRNTEAFF.

The chain joins TRBV6-4 to TRBJ2-1; 9 positions agree with TRBD2. The V segment lost 5 bases and the J segment 6 bases; nucleotides outside the gene matches: 8. Germline V lookup: CDR1 MRHNA, CDR2 SNTAGT. CDR3 length equals 15 residues. CDR3 loop: CASSSEGTSPNEQFF. DNA for the CDR3: TGTGCCAGCAGTTCCGAAGGGACTAGCCCCAATGAGCAGTTCTTC.

V is TRBV19 and J is TRBJ1-2; possibly TRBD1 for D (5 bases). CDR3 size: 14 residues. Trimming removed 10 bases at V and 4 bases at J, with 19 bases between. CDR1 is LNHDA and CDR2 is SQIVND in the germline V gene (reference sequence). CDR3 amino acids: CATSTGAGGYGYTF. CDR3 nucleotide sequence: TGTGCCACCTCTACCGGGGCCGGGGGCTATGGCTACACCTTC.

The V call is TRBV5-4, the J call TRBJ2-7; 7 positions match TRBD1. In germline, CDR1 is SGHNT, CDR2 YYREEE (reference sequence). The CDR3 has 14 residues. With V trimmed by 3 bases and J by 2 bases, 5 bases remained unmatched. The CDR3, as DNA: TGTGCCAGCAGCTCCGGACAGGCCACCTACGAGCAGTACTTC. Translated: CASSSGQATYEQYF.

The J gene is TRBJ1-1, the V gene TRBV28; D may be TRBD1 (5 bases). This CDR3 has 14 residues. Germline V gene sequence: CDR1 MDHEN, CDR2 SYDVKM. Trimming removed 2 bases at V and 6 bases at J, with 13 bases between. The CDR3 DNA follows: TGTGCCAGCAGTTTAACAGGAGAGGAATCTGAAGCTTTCTTT. This encodes CASSLTGEESEAFF. Variable domain in full (rest from reference TRBV28 and TRBJ1-1): DVKVTQSSRYLVKRTGEKVFLECVQDMDHENMFWYRQDPGLGLRLIYFSYDVKMKEKGDIPEGYSVSREKKERFSLILESASTNQTSMYLCASSLTGEESEAFFGQGTRLTVV.

This chain links TRBV14 with TRBJ2-7, with D unclear. The CDR3 contains 11 residues. CDR1 and CDR2 from the germline V gene are SGHDN and FVKESK. Trimming removed 1 base from V and 4 bases from J, with 2 bases in between. In nucleotides, the CDR3 is TGTGCCAGCAGCCAAGTATACGAGCAGTACTTC. It is translated as CASSQVYEQYF.

The J gene is TRBJ2-7, the V gene TRBV7-9; D is uncertain. Germline V gene lookup returns CDR1 SEHNR and CDR2 FQNEAQ (reference sequence). Trimming removed 5 bases at V and 6 bases at J, with 17 bases between. This CDR3 has 14 residues. The chain's CDR3 is CASSPEAQSGEQYF. CDR3 nucleotides: TGTGCCAGCAGCCCCGAAGCCCAGTCAGGCGAGCAGTACTTC.

This chain uses TRBV6-1 with TRBJ2-7; the D gene is possibly TRBD1 (5 bases). Germline CDR1 reads MNHNS; CDR2 reads SASEGT. The CDR3 runs 14 residues. Trimming shortened V by 1 base and J by 6 bases, and 13 bases separated the two germline ends. CDR3 amino acids: CASSEVNWGGEQYF. The CDR3 region has the DNA TGTGCCAGCAGTGAAGTAAACTGGGGCGGCGAGCAGTACTTC.

The chain uses TRBV19 and TRBJ2-1, with TRBD1 identical over 7 bases. This CDR3 is 15 amino acids long. The V gene end was trimmed by 3 bases and the J gene end by 7 bases; junction bases not matched to a gene: 9. Germline loops: CDR1 LNHDA, CDR2 SQIVND (reference sequence). CDR3: CASSIQSQGQNEQFF. The CDR3 DNA reads TGTGCCAGTAGTATCCAATCACAGGGGCAAAATGAGCAGTTCTTC.

The V and J genes are TRBV5-1 and TRBJ1-3; D is ambiguous. The V gene lost 2 bases and the J gene lost 4 bases, with 16 bases spanning the gap. This CDR3 has 16 residues. Per germline, CDR1 SGHRS and CDR2 YFSETQ. CDR3 nucleotides: TGCGCCAGCAGCTTAATGGGCCAGCTCTCAGGAAACACCATATATTTT. Translation gives CASSLMGQLSGNTIYF.

V and J are TRBV20-1 and TRBJ2-1; 9 bases map to TRBD2. CDR3 length: 14 residues. Germline V CDR1 and CDR2: DFQATT, SNEGSKA (reference sequence). Trimming cost V 3 bases and J 4 bases; bases outside gene matches: 4. CDR3 nucleotides: TGCAGTGCTAGTAGCGGGGGAGGGTACAATGAGCAGTTCTTC. Translated: CSASSGGGYNEQFF.

The chain combines TRBV9 with TRBJ2-3, with 10 bases identical to TRBD2. Germline lookup yields CDR1 SGDLS and CDR2 YYNGEE. V shed 2 bases and J 3 bases; nucleotides not matched to a gene: 6. The CDR3 is 16 residues long. The CDR3 sequence is CASSVSPAGGTDTQYF. The CDR3 coding sequence is TGTGCCAGCAGCGTCTCTCCAGCGGGGGGGACAGATACGCAGTATTTT.

J is TRBJ1-2 and V is TRBV12-2; no check of the table's D call, TRBD1, against the DNA was made. TRBV12-2 is a pseudogene segment. The CDR3 is made up of 14 amino acids. CDR3 in amino acids: CASTAGGWRYGYTF. DNA for the CDR3: TGTGCAAGTACGGCAGGGGGCTGGCGCTATGGCTACACCTTC.

This clone was found a few times. The chain links TRBV2 to TRBJ1-2, with no clear D. V was trimmed by 1 base and J by 6 bases, leaving 9 bases between them. Germline loops: CDR1 SNHLY, CDR2 FYNNEI. This CDR3 spans 13 amino acids. CDR3 loop: CASSEGRTNGYTF. The DNA of the CDR3 is TGTGCCAGCAGTGAAGGACGCACTAATGGCTACACCTTC.

The chain is built from TRBV11-1 and TRBJ2-7; 7 bases map to TRBD1. Germline values: CDR1 SGHAT, CDR2 FQDESV (reference sequence). Trimming cost V 5 bases and J 2 bases; bases outside gene matches: 6. The CDR3 contains 14 residues. In DNA, the CDR3 is TGTGCCAGCAGCCGCGACAGGGCCACCTACGAGCAGTACTTC. This gives the protein CASSRDRATYEQYF.

The V gene is TRBV11-2, the J gene TRBJ2-5; no firm D call. Trimming removed 3 bases at V and 5 bases at J, with 19 bases between. This CDR3 is 16 amino acids long. CDR1 and CDR2 from the germline V gene are SGHAT and FQNNGV. The CDR3 DNA sequence: TGTGCCAGCAGCTTTACCCGATTTGGCGGTTATGAGACCCAGTACTTC. It codes for CASSFTRFGGYETQYF.

The V call is TRBV2, the J call TRBJ2-5, with 13 bases fitting TRBD2. J lost 4 bases, V lost 6 bases, and 5 bases had no gene match. The germline CDR1 and CDR2 sequences are SNHLY and FYNNEI. CDR3 length: 15 amino acids. In nucleotides, the CDR3 is TGTGCCAGCAGCCTGGGACTAGCGGGATTAGAGACCCAGTACTTC. Residues: CASSLGLAGLETQYF.

The gene calls are TRBV4-2 and TRBJ1-4; TRBD1 might be the D (6 bases). V was clipped by 3 bases and J by 5 bases, with 16 bases between them. Germline V lookup: CDR1 LGHNA, CDR2 YNFKEQ. The CDR3 is made up of 16 amino acids. In nucleotides, the CDR3 is TGTGCCAGCAGCCATTTTTCCGGGACACGGAATGAAAAACTGTTTTTT. Its protein is CASSHFSGTRNEKLFF.

The chain is built from TRBV6-5 and TRBJ1-5; D unclear. The CDR3 totals 12 residues. Germline lookup yields CDR1 MNHEY and CDR2 SVGAGI. Trimming pared 4 bases from V and 4 bases from J, leaving 5 bases between. The CDR3 loop is CASSFPNQPQHF. CDR3 nucleotides: TGTGCCAGCAGTTTCCCAAATCAGCCCCAGCATTTT.

The chain carries TRBV5-1 and TRBJ1-1; D uncertain. This CDR3 spans 13 amino acids. The germline CDR1 and CDR2 sequences are SGHRS and YFSETQ. Trimming removed 7 bases from V and 5 bases from J, with 15 bases in between. CDR3 sequence (DNA): TGCGCCAGCCGAGGACGACGAGGGACTGAAGCTTTCTTT. As protein: CASRGRRGTEAFF.

The V call is TRBV5-1, the J call TRBJ2-7, with D possibly matching TRBD1 (7 bases). Deletions cut 6 bases from V and 2 bases from J, with 15 bases between. This CDR3 has 14 amino acids. Looked up from germline, CDR1 is SGHRS and CDR2 is YFSETQ. CDR3 in amino acids: CASIPGRGAYEQYF. The DNA for the CDR3 is TGCGCCAGCATACCGGGCAGGGGGGCCTACGAGCAGTACTTC. Drawing the rest from reference TRBV5-1 and TRBJ2-7, the complete variable domain is KAGVTQTPRYLIKTRGQQVTLSCSPISGHRSVSWYQQTPGQGLQFLFEYFSETQRNKGNFPGRFSGRQFSNSRSEMNVSTLELGDSALYLCASIPGRGAYEQYFGPGTRLTVT.

This clone was observed a few times. Germline is not matched at one junction end, which may reflect a read error. The J gene is TRBJ2-1, the V gene TRBV11-3; D perhaps matches TRBD1 (6 bases). CDR3 length: 12 amino acids. CDR1 is SGHNT and CDR2 is YENEEA in the germline V gene. The CDR3 nucleotides are TGTGCCAGCAGCTTACAGGGGCAGGGTTTTATCTTC. It encodes CASSLQGQGFIF.

The chain combines TRBV2 with TRBJ2-3; TRBD2 is a possible D gene (6 bases). Germline-derived CDR1 and CDR2 are SNHLY and FYNNEI. The CDR3 loop spans 14 amino acids. Trimming cost V 7 bases and J 1 base, with 12 bases left between them. CDR3 sequence (DNA): TGTGCCAGCATAAGTAGGGAGGGCACAGATACGCAGTATTTT. Its protein is CASISREGTDTQYF.

The chain couples TRBV1 to TRBJ2-1; TRBD2, as called in the table, went unchecked against the DNA. TRBV1 counts as a pseudogene. The CDR3 extends over 15 amino acids. The CDR3 loop reads CTSSPGDRHYNEQFF. The DNA for the CDR3 is TGCACCAGCAGCCCGGGAGACAGACACTACAATGAGCAGTTCTTC.

V usage is TRBV19 and J usage is TRBJ2-1; D is ambiguous. This CDR3 spans 14 amino acids. Germline loops: CDR1 LNHDA, CDR2 SQIVND (reference sequence). V was trimmed by 6 bases and J by 0 bases, leaving 9 bases between them. CDR3 in amino acids: CASRIRSSYNEQFF. CDR3 in DNA: TGTGCCAGTAGAATCCGGAGCTCCTACAATGAGCAGTTCTTC.

V is TRBV5-5 and J is TRBJ1-5, with D hard to call. V gave up 3 bases and J gave up 7 bases, with 17 bases separating them. Looked up from germline, CDR1 is SGHKS and CDR2 is YYEKEE (reference sequence). The CDR3 is made up of 15 amino acids. The CDR3 nucleotides are TGTGCCAGCAGCTCGCTAGCATTAGGGAGCCAGCCCCAGCATTTT. Translating it yields CASSSLALGSQPQHF.

V gene TRBV21-1 combines with J gene TRBJ1-5. TRBV21-1 is noted as a pseudogene. The CDR3 sequence is 15 residues long. The CDR3 DNA is TGTGCCAGCACCATTAGGGAGGGCCGCAATCAGCCCCAGCATTTT. This translates into CASTIREGRNQPQHF.

The genes are TRBV19 and TRBJ1-2, with a tentative D call TRBD1 (5 bases). Germline CDR1 reads LNHDA; CDR2 reads SQIVND (reference sequence). Deletions cut 5 bases from V and 7 bases from J, with 14 bases between. The CDR3 consists of 13 residues. DNA of the CDR3: TGTGCCAGTAGTCCCACAGGTCCTTTTGGCTACACCTTC. Amino acid sequence: CASSPTGPFGYTF.